These 4 T cell receptor beta chains were all obtained from the same sample, sequenced in a study of lymphopenia after photon versus proton radiotherapy. Sequenced by immunoSEQ multiplex PCR; TCRdb stores in-frame clones only, minus some. The table includes about 65,000 clones, around 86% detected once. This specimen consisted of peripheral blood, obtained from a patient treated with proton-based radiotherapy. The receptors were gathered from an elderly man with esophageal cancer.

The J gene is TRBJ2-5, the V gene TRBV11-3; D call uncertain. V lost 5 bases to trimming and J lost 5 bases, with 15 bases between them. The CDR3 is 14 amino acids. CDR1 is SGHNT and CDR2 is YENEEA in the germline V gene. The CDR3 DNA reads as TGTGCCAGCAGCCTGGGCCAGAACCGGGAGACCCAGTACTTC. Its protein is CASSLGQNRETQYF.

There are many counts of this clone. The chain joins TRBV11-2 to TRBJ2-1; D is unclear. The CDR3 has 13 amino acids. Germline values: CDR1 SGHAT, CDR2 FQNNGV. The V end was cut by 0 bases, the J end by 10 bases, with 10 bases between. This CDR3 reads CASSLESVGEQFF. For the CDR3, the DNA is TGTGCCAGCAGCTTAGAGTCGGTAGGGGAGCAGTTCTTC.

The V gene is TRBV27, the J gene TRBJ1-1, with D hard to call. Between the trimmed V and J ends, which lost 0 bases and 4 bases, there was a span of 15 bases. The CDR3 totals 16 residues. Looked up from germline, CDR1 is MNHEY and CDR2 is SMNVEV (reference sequence). CDR3 in amino acids: CASSLSAGSGITEAFF. For the CDR3, the DNA is TGTGCCAGCAGTTTATCCGCCGGCAGCGGTATCACTGAAGCTTTCTTT.

The V and J genes are TRBV30 and TRBJ1-2; unclear D gene. Trimming cost V 2 bases and J 5 bases, with 18 bases left between them. Germline assignment: CDR1 GTSNPN and CDR2 SVGIG (reference sequence). The CDR3 length is 15 residues. CDR3 sequence: CAWSYTQETPYGYTF. DNA for the CDR3: TGTGCCTGGAGTTATACCCAGGAGACGCCTTATGGCTACACCTTC. The full variable domain, with the rest looked up from reference TRBV30 and TRBJ1-2, is SQTIHQWPATLVQPVGSPLSLECTVEGTSNPNLYWYRQAAGRGLQLLFYSVGIGQISSEVPQNLSASRPQDRQFILSSKKLLLSDSGFYLCAWSYTQETPYGYTFGSGTRLTVV.